This T cell receptor beta chain was obtained from a study of T cells in Graves' hyperthyroidism and ophthalmopathy. V shed 1 base and J 2 bases; nucleotides not matched to a gene: 8. Germline values: CDR1 LGHDT, CDR2 YNNKEL (reference sequence). CDR3 size: 17 residues. Researchers amplified the TCR beta CDR3 regions from RNA transcripts. Initially, a first-round RT-PCR of the TCR CDR3 employed the HTBI primer set. TCRdb reanalysed the multiplex PCR reads using MiXCR and keeps one entry per CDR3 protein. The sample lists hundreds of thousands of distinct CDR3 sequences, roughly a sixth occurring once. This clonotype was seen a handful of times. Its specificity is unknown. Study-wide findings and caveats: Most clonotypes expanded in the thyroid (above 0.001) were also present in blood. Ophthalmopathy was model-predicted a median about six months pre-onset.

This TCR was recovered from a woman aged 40 to 49 with Graves' ophthalmopathy. Sequencing was carried out using blood. The chain recombines TRBV3-1 with TRBJ2-3, with 8 bases that match TRBD1. CDR3 DNA sequence: TGTGCCAGCAGCCAAGCCCGGACAGGGCTAGTCACAGATACGCAGTATTTT. It yields the protein CASSQARTGLVTDTQYF.